Presented here are 5 T cell receptor beta chains from one specimen sequenced in a study of CD8+ T cells in alopecia areata. Cells pooled from cutaneous lymph nodes were sorted on CD4, CD8alpha, NKG2D, NKG2ACE and other markers. RNA extraction was followed by reverse transcription into cDNA, which acted as the sequencing template. Only in-frame clones appear in the TCRdb table, and some are missing; sequencing was by immunoSEQ multiplex PCR. The data show 20,000 or so clones, none appearing only once, with 31% held by the ten largest. Sequenced sample: CD8+ T cells sorted from a lymph node. Receptor source: a C3H/HeJ mouse with alopecia areata. The mouse strain carries the MHC haplotype H2-k.

There are many counts of this clone. The germline and genes are mouse ones. With the read ending 4 residues before the CDR3 end, the germline J gene is used to fill in that end. The chain has TRBV13-3 and TRBJ2-7; D not certain. This CDR3 contains 14 residues. The V gene's germline CDR1 is NNHDY and CDR2 SYVADS. The germline V and J ends were trimmed by 2 bases and 0 bases, with 9 bases remaining between them. The CDR3 bases that were read are TGTGCCAGCAGTGAAGACAAGAGCTCCTAT. Residues: CASSEDKSSY. The entire CDR3 reads CASSEDKSSYEQYF.

This clone was detected ten times or more. Gene labels here are mouse ones. The CDR3 end falls 4 residues outside the read, so it is completed with the germline J gene. V gene TRBV13-3 combines with J gene TRBJ2-5, with 10 bases that match TRBD2. V shed 1 base, J shed 3 bases, and the junction held 2 bases outside the gene matches. The germline gives CDR1 NNHDY, CDR2 SYVADS. CDR3 size: 15 residues. CDR3 bases read: TGTGCCAGCAGTGATACGGGACTGGGGCAAGAC. It translates to CASSDTGLGQD. The entire CDR3 protein reads CASSDTGLGQDTQYF. Variable domain in full (rest from reference TRBV13-3 and TRBJ2-5): EAAVTQSPRSKVAVTGGKVTLSCHQTNNHDYMYWYRQDTGHGLRLIHYSYVADSTEKGDIPDGYKASRPSQENFSLILELASLSQTAVYFCASSDTGLGQDTQYFGPGTRLLVL.

In this sample, this clone turned up many times. Gene names refer to mouse genes. The read ends 4 residues shy of where the CDR3 ends; the end is completed using the germline J gene. This chain connects TRBV13-2 to TRBJ2-3; D gene uncertain. Germline CDR1 reads NNHNN; CDR2 reads SYGAGS (reference sequence). This CDR3 region has 13 residues. The V gene lost 1 base and the J gene lost 0 bases, with 3 bases spanning the gap. The CDR3 protein is CASGDWSAETLYF. The CDR3 bases that were read are TGTGCCAGCGGTGATTGGAGTGCAGAA.

Note on this clone: The gene names given are mouse names. CDR3 amino acids: CASSHQTNTEVFF. The DNA read from the CDR3 is TGTGCCAGCAGCCATCAGACAAACACA. The J gene is TRBJ1-1, the V gene TRBV5; D ambiguous. The read comes to an end 4 residues before the CDR3 does, leaving the germline J gene to fill in the end. The CDR3 runs 13 residues. Germline CDR1 reads LGHNA; CDR2 reads YNLKQL (reference sequence). Between the trimmed V and J ends, which lost 3 bases and 0 bases, there was a span of 5 bases.

There are many counts of this clone. The germline and genes are mouse ones. The CDR3 end falls 4 residues outside the read, so it is completed with the germline J gene. The rearrangement joins TRBV13-3 to TRBJ2-1; 11 bases map to TRBD2. This CDR3 region has 14 residues. J was trimmed by 5 bases and V by 5 bases; bases with no gene match: 3. Germline V gives CDR1 NNHDY, CDR2 SYVADS. The sequenced CDR3 bases are TGTGCCAGCAGGGGGGACTGGGGGAATGCT. Its protein product is CASRGDWGNA. The whole CDR3 protein reads CASRGDWGNAEQFF.